Following are 4 T cell receptor beta chains from one sample sequenced in a study of a mutant IDH1 vaccine in newly diagnosed glioma (dated by TCRdb to the early 2020s). These receptors are not linked to any known antigen. What this sample's time point label stands for: week 11, during vaccination. Each vaccine dose, consisting of 300 ug of a 20-mer mutant IDH1 peptide in Montanide, was administered subcutaneously with topical imiquimod. To prepare the library, the immunoSEQ multiplex PCR assay was applied. This is the immuneACCESS table as TCRdb keeps it, with only in-frame sequences that have V and J called. A part of the clones is gone; compared with another copy, unresolved V genes explain less than half, and the rest is unexplained. This sample lists roughly 30,000 clones; 78% were detected once. The ten most abundant clones make up approximately 23% of the sample. Sequenced material: PBMCs, taken from a glioma patient whose treatment included an IDH1 peptide vaccine. The receptor source for this set is a man aged 25 to 40 with glioma.

This chain joins TRBV30 and TRBJ1-3; TRBD1 is a possible D gene (5 bases). The CDR3 has 15 amino acids. Germline V gene sequence: CDR1 GTSNPN, CDR2 SVGIG (reference sequence). The ends were cut back, 5 bases at V and 2 bases at J, with 16 bases in the middle. This CDR3 is CAWGQPGTTGNTIYF. CDR3 bases: TGTGCCTGGGGCCAGCCCGGGACCACTGGAAACACCATATATTTT.

In this sample, this clone turned up a few times. The chain joins TRBV6-1 to TRBJ1-1; 10 bases align to TRBD1. The CDR3 totals 14 residues. The ends lost 4 bases at V and 9 bases at J; junction bases unmatched: 8. Germline-derived CDR1 and CDR2 are MNHNS and SASEGT. The CDR3: CASSANDRGLKAFF. The CDR3 region has the DNA TGTGCCAGCAGTGCAAACGACAGGGGGCTAAAAGCTTTCTTT.

The V call is TRBV7-2, the J call TRBJ2-5, with TRBD2 matching 8 bases. The CDR3 length is 14 residues. Germline V lookup: CDR1 SGHTA, CDR2 FQGNSA. V trimming: 5 bases; J trimming: 3 bases; junction bases outside the gene matches: 5. In DNA, the CDR3 is TGTGCCAGCAGCGACGGGGGGGCGGAAGAGACCCAGTACTTC. Translation: CASSDGGAEETQYF.

This clone was found a few times. The chain uses TRBV19 and TRBJ1-2; 7 positions agree with TRBD1. V gave up 4 bases and J gave up 10 bases; unmatched junction bases: 12. CDR1 and CDR2 (germline): LNHDA, SQIVND (reference sequence). The CDR3 is made up of 14 amino acids. The chain's CDR3 is CASSTTTGRPDYTF. CDR3 DNA sequence: TGTGCCAGTAGTACTACGACAGGGCGGCCGGACTACACCTTC.